This T cell receptor (beta chain) appears in the sequencing data of a study of blood T cell repertoires in COVID-19. Study details: The United States, Italy and Spain supplied acute and convalescent COVID-19 samples.

Assay: immunoSEQ multiplex PCR; the TCRdb copy retains only in-frame clones and omits some. The sample has 250,000 or so clones, roughly nine tenths seen once. There are 12 residues in the CDR3. V was shortened by 4 bases and J by 2 bases, with 9 bases between the two germline ends. Germline V gene sequence: CDR1 GTSNPN, CDR2 SVGIG (reference sequence). Only one count was recorded for this clone. The receptor was isolated from a man aged 35-49 years with active or convalescent COVID-19. Sequencing input: peripheral blood. The chain has TRBV30 and TRBJ2-7; D may be TRBD2 (6 bases). The CDR3 nucleotides are TGTGCCTGGATGGCGGGAACCTACGAGCAGTACTTC. Encoded protein: CAWMAGTYEQYF.